This T cell receptor (beta chain) originates from a study of blood T cell repertoires in COVID-19. Original processing methods: Cell counts per sample came from amplifying reference gene primers. Assay: immunoSEQ multiplex PCR; the TCRdb copy retains only in-frame clones and omits some. V and J calls and clone size come straight from that table; D and trimming were deduced from the DNA. The table has fewer than 200,000 clones, just under 80% seen once. The ends were cut back, 3 bases at V and 3 bases at J, with 14 bases in the middle. The CDR3 consists of 14 residues. Looked up from germline, CDR1 is GTSNPN and CDR2 is SVGIG (reference sequence).

The chain uses TRBV30 and TRBJ1-1; D might be TRBD1 (5 bases). The sequencing input was peripheral blood. The clonotype originates from a man between 70 and 80 years old with active or convalescent COVID-19. The CDR3 spells CAWSRSGGDTEAFF. DNA of the CDR3: TGTGCCTGGAGCAGATCGGGAGGGGACACTGAAGCTTTCTTT.